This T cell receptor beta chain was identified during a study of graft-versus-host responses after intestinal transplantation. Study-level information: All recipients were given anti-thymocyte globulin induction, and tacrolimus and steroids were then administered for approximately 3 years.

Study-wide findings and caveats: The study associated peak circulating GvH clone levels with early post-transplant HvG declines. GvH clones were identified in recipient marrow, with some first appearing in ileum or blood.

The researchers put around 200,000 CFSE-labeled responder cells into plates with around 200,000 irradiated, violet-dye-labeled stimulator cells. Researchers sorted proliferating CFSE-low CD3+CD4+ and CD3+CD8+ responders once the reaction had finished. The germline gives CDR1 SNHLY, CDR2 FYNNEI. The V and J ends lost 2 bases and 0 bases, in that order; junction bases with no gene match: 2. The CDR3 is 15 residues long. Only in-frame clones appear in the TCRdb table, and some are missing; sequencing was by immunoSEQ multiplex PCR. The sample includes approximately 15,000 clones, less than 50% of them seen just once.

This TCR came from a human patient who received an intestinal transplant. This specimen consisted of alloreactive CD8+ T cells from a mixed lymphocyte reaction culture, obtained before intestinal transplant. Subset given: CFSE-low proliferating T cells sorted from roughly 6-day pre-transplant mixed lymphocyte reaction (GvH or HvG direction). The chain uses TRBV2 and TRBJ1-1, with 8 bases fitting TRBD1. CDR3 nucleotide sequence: TGTGCCAGCAGTGAAATGACAGGGGTGAACACTGAAGCTTTCTTT. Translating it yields CASSEMTGVNTEAFF.